One T cell receptor (beta chain) is described in this entry. This sample is drawn from a study of type 1 regulatory T cells. In the study overall: This in vitro CD4 product, T-allo10, is enriched for Tr1 cells and alloantigen-specific.

Germline V CDR1 and CDR2: MDHEN, SYDVKM. The CDR3 has 16 amino acids. The germline V and J ends were trimmed by 7 bases and 4 bases, with 22 bases remaining between them. TCRdb reprocessed the reads via MiXCR and lists one record per CDR3 protein. The repertoire consists of approximately 100,000 distinct CDR3 sequences, with roughly 31% occurring once and the leading ten covering about 2%. Sequenced: CD4+ T cells, either the whole sample or a sorted fraction (not recorded which). The sequence was obtained from a human donor in good health. The J gene is TRBJ2-5, the V gene TRBV28; TRBD1 or TRBD2 may be the D gene (5 bases each). The DNA of the CDR3 is TGTGCCAGCACTCCCCAGGGCGGGCTTGGGACAGAGACCCAGTACTTC. It yields the protein CASTPQGGLGTETQYF.